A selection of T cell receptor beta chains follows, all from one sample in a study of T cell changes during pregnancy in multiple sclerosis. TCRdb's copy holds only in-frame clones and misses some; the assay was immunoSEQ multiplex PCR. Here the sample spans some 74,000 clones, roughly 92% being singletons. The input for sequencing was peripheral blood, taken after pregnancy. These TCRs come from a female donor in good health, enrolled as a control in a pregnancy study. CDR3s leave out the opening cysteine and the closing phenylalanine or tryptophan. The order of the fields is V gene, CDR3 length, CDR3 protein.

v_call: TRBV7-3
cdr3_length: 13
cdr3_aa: ASSQTSLDSDEQF

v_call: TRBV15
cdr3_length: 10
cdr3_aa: ATSFRQDEQF

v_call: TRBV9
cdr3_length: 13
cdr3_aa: ASSVTKGGADTQY

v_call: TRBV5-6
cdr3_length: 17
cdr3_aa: ASSLGPSFETSAKNIQY

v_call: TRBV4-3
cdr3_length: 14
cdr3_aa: ASSQDFSIYNYEQY

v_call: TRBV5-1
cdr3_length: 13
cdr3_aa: ASSPGTGRRETQY

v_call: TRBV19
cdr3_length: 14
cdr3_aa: ASSADTGEYYNEQF

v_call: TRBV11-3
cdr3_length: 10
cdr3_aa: ASSLLGHEQY

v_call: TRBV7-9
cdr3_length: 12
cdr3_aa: ASSYGQGGTEAF

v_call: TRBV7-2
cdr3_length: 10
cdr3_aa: ASSLSGLGYT

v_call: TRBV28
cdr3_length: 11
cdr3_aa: ASSFGQGNGYT

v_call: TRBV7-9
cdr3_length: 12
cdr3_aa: ASSLEWRNYGYT

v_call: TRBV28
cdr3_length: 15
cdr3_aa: ASSPLDLGDLPGELF

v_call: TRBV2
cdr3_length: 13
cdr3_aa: ASSEVLAGGETQY

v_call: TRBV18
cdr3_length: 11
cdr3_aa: ATLSGLAETQY

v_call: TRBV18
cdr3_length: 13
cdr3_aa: ASSFSRDTDYGYT

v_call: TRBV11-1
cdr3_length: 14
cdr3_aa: ASSLLLAGGWGEQY

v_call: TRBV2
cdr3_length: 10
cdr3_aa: ASSQGKGRAF

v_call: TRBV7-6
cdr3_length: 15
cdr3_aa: ASSLGTGYNSNQPQH

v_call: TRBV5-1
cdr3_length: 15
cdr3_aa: ASSLGGSGGLTDTQY

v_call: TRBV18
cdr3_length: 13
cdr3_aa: ASSGQGANTGELF

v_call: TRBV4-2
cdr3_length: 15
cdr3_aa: ASSQVGLARGGDTQY

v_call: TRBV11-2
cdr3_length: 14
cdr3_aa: ASSLGGGGLAETQY

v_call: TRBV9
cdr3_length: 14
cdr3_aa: ASSALGGEEGGELF

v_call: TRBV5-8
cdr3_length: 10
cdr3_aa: ASSLAFQEQF

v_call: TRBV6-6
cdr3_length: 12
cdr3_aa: ASSYNWDFDEQY

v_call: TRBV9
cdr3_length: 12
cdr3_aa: ASSVTGGGTEAF

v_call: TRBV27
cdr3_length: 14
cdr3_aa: ASSLYPTSGRGEQY

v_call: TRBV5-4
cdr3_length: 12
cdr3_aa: ASSLGQGSYEQY

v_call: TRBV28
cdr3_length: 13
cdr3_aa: ASSLPPGYPREQY

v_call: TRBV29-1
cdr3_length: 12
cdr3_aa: SVEGGQGSDGYT

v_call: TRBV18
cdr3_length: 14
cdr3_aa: ASSPWRPQEGQPQH

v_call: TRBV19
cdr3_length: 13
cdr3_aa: ASSPGTGDNSPLH

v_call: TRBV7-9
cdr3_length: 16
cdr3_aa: ASSLWPGTSGSGNEQF

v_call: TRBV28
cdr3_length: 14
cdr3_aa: ASSLRAGPLNSPLH

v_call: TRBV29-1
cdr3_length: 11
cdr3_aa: SASGQGGGEQY

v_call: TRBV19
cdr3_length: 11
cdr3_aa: ATGTSGSETQY

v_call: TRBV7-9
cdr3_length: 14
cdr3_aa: ASSLLTSPSTDTQY

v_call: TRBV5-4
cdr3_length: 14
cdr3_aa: ASSPTLAGMRETQY

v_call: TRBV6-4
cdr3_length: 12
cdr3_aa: ASSDRLETGELF

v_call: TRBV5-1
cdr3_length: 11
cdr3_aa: ASSSTYREKLF

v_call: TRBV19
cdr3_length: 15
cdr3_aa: ASSPKGGQGQNYGYT

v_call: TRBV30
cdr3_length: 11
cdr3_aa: ARSVQGNQPQH

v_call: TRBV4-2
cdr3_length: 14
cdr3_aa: ASSQGAVPSSYEQY

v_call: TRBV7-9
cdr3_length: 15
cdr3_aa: ASSLPRTGELDYGYT

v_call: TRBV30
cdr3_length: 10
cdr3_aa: AWTSGTNEQF

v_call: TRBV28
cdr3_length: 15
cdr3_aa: ASSFSGGRGPHEKLF

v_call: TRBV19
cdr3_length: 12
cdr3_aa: ASRETGGAETQY

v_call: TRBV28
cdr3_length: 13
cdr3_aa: ASSTQGRGNQPQH

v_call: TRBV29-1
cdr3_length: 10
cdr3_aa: SVDSFNYGYT

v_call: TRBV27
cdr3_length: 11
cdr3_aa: ASRPTGVGEQF

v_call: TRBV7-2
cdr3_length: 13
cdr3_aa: ASSLAGQERYGYT

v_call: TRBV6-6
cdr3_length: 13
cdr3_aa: ASSTRTGRFSPLH

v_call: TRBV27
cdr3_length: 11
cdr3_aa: ASSRDRAETQY